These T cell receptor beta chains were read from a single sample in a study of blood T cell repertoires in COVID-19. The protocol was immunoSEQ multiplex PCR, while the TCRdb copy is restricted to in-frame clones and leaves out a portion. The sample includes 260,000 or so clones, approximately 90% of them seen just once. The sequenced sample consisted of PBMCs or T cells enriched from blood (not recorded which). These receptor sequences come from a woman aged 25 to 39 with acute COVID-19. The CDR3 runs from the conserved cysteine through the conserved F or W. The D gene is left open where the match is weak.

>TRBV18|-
CASSPLSGHGTEAFF
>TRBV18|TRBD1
CASSGQDNTGELFF
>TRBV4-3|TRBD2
CASSQDSSGVGNEQFF
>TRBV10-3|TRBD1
CATTGGNRYGYTF
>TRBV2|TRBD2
CASSVISGGLSTDTQYF
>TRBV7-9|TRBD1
CASSVGTGSWGEKLFF
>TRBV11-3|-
CASSLSWSPGELFF
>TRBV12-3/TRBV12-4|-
CASSFGVVYEQFF
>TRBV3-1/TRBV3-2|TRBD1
CASIQGQGATRQAFF
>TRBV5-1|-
CASSLEGRNQPQHF
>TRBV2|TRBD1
CASRVRDRNTGELFF
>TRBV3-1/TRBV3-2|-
CASSHVRGSGNTIYF
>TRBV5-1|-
CASSPKITGELFF
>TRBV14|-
CASSPFLLGGGDTQYF
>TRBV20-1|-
CSALDIYEQYF
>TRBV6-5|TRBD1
CASSLDRENEKLFF
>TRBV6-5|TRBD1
CASISGTGSHPEAFF
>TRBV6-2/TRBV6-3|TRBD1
CASSPGQGGQPQHF
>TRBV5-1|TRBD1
CASSDPDRLYEQYF
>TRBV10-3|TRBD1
CAISGGQVSNYGYTF
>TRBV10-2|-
CASGESYEQYF
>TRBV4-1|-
CASSLQQYSNQPQHF
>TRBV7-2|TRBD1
CASSIDPGQQYGYTF
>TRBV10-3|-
CAISDAGYGYTF
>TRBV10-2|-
CASSEHINYGYTF
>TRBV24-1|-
CATEDSNTDTQYF
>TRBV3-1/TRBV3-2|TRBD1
CASSRQLGGLPLHF
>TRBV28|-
CASRLGVDRSPLHF
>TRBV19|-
CASSIARAEQPQHF
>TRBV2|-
CASGGDNGYTF
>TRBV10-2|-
CASSESTQVYNQPQHF
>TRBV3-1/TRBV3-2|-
CASSQVHRGTEAFF
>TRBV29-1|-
CSVLGDSYEQYF
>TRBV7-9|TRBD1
CASSSWDRGRGYTF
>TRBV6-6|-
CASSYSDNSYEQYF
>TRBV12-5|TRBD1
CASGPDRGGNQPQHF
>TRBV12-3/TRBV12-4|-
CASSLDGTEAFF
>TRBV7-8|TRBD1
CASRRDREGVTEAFF
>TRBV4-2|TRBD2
CASSPGLAGSNIQYF
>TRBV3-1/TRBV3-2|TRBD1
CASSQDRLGQETNYGYTF
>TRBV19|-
CASSATETNYGYTF
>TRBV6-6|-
CASSYFNLDTQYF
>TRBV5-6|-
CASSLPGLLYGYTF
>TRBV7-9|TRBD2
CASSFPSGGSYEQYF
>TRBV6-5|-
CASSYSPGKYEQYF
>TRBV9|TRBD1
CASSVDRGSPLHF
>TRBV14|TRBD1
CASSQDSGTGRYEQYF
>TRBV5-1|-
CASSQGLSSYNEQFF